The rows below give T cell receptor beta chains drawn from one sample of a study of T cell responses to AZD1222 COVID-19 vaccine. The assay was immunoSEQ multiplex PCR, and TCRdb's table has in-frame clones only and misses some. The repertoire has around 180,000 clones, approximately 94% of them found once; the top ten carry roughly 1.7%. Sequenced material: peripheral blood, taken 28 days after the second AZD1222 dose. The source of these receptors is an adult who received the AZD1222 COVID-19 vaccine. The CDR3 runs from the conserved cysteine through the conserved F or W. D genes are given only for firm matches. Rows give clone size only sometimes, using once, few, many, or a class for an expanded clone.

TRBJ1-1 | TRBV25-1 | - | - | CASSPLQMYAAWSEAFF | TGTGCCAGCAGTCCCCTCCAGATGTATGCCGCATGGTCTGAAGCTTTCTTT
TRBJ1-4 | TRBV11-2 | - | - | CASSLGFSNEKLFF | TGTGCCAGCAGCTTAGGGTTTTCTAATGAAAAACTGTTTTTT
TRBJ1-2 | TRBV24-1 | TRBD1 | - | CATSDGEGQGAYLGGYTF | TGTGCCACCAGTGATGGGGAGGGACAGGGGGCGTATTTAGGTGGCTACACCTTC
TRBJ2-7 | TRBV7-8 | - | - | CASSLSGPWGEQYF | TGTGCCAGCAGCTTATCAGGACCGTGGGGCGAGCAGTACTTC
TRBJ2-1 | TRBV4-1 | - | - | CASSKGQIADNEQFF | TGCGCCAGCAGCAAAGGACAGATTGCTGACAATGAGCAGTTCTTC
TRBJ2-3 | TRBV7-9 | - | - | CASSLDFHTGIADTQYF | TGTGCCAGCAGCTTAGATTTTCACACTGGTATAGCAGATACGCAGTATTTT
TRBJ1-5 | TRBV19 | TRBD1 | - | CASKFYGQGDYSNQPQHF | TGTGCCAGTAAGTTTTACGGACAGGGGGATTATAGCAATCAGCCCCAGCATTTT
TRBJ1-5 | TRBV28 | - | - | CASGSGRSQHF | TGTGCCAGCGGAAGCGGGAGGTCCCAGCATTTT
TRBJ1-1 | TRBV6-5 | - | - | CASSNNMNTEAFF | TGTGCCAGCTCGAATAATATGAACACTGAAGCTTTCTTT
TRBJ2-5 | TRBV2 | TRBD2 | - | CATGGPPQETQYF | TGTGCCACGGGAGGCCCGCCCCAAGAGACCCAGTACTTC
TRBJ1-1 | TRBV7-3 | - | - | CASSLSPTSSEAFF | TGTGCCAGCAGCTTAAGTCCTACAAGCTCTGAAGCTTTCTTT
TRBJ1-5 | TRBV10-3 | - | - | CAISGTGNQPQHF | TGTGCCATCTCCGGGACGGGGAATCAGCCCCAGCATTTT
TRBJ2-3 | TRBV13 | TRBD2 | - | CASSVWTSGGNTQYF | TGTGCCAGCAGCGTATGGACTAGCGGGGGGAATACGCAGTATTTT
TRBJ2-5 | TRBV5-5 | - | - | CASSLSGQETQYF | TGTGCCAGCAGCTTGTCCGGCCAAGAGACCCAGTACTTC
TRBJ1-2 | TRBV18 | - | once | CASSPFLGDQNYGYTF | TGTGCCAGCTCACCATTCTTGGGAGACCAAAACTATGGCTACACCTTC
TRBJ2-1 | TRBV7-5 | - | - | CAQKLIDLPGDSYNEQFF | TGTGCCCAGAAGCTTATAGACCTCCCGGGAGACTCCTACAATGAGCAGTTCTTC
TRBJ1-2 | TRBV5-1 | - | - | CASSLEGQEFRGYTF | TGCGCCAGCAGCTTGGAGGGCCAGGAGTTTCGAGGCTACACCTTC
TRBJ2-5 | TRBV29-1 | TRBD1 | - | CSVQTGGLETQYF | TGCAGCGTTCAAACAGGGGGCTTGGAGACCCAGTACTTC
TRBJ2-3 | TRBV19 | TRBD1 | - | CASTPQGANTDTQYF | TGTGCCAGTACCCCTCAGGGGGCGAACACAGATACGCAGTATTTT
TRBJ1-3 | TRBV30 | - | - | CAWRTGSSGNTIYF | TGTGCCTGGAGAACAGGTAGCTCTGGAAACACCATATATTTT
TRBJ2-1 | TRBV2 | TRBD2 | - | CASSGLAGYNEQFF | TGTGCCAGCAGCGGACTAGCGGGTTACAATGAGCAGTTCTTC
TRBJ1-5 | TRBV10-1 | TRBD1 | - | CASKTGGSNQPQHF | TGCGCCAGCAAGACAGGGGGGAGCAATCAGCCCCAGCATTTT
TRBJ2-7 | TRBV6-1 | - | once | CASSEDEDNEQYF | TGTGCCAGCAGTGAAGATGAGGATAACGAGCAGTACTTC
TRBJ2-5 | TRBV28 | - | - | CASSLNGQGGETQYF | TGTGCCAGCAGTTTAAACGGGCAGGGGGGAGAGACCCAGTACTTC
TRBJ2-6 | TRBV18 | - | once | CASSPLTGRYSGANVLTF | TGTGCCAGCTCACCATTAACAGGGCGTTACTCTGGGGCCAACGTCCTGACTTTC
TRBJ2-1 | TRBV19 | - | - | CASSGSYNEQFF | TGTGCCAGTAGTGGGTCCTACAATGAGCAGTTCTTC
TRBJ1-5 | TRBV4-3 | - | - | CASSQQRTGNQPQHF | TGCGCCAGCAGCCAACAGCGGACCGGCAATCAGCCCCAGCATTTT
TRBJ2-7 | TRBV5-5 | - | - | CASSRQDSSYEQYF | TGTGCCAGCAGCCGACAGGATAGCTCCTACGAGCAGTACTTC
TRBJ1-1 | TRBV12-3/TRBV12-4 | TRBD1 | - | CATRGQTEAFF | TGTGCCACGAGGGGGCAAACTGAAGCTTTCTTT
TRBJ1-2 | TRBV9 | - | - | CASSVRGMDGYTF | TGTGCCAGCAGCGTAAGGGGGATGGATGGCTACACCTTC
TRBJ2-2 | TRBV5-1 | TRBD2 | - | CASSLDSGGANTGELFF | TGCGCCAGCAGCCTGGATAGCGGGGGGGCGAACACCGGGGAGCTGTTTTTT
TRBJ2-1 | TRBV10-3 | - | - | CAITARPPPHEQFF | TGTGCCATCACAGCCCGGCCTCCACCCCATGAGCAGTTCTTC
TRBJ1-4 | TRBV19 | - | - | CASSISDTNEKLFF | TGTGCCAGTAGTATTAGTGACACTAATGAAAAACTGTTTTTT
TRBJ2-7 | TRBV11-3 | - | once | CASSRPPHEQYF | TGTGCCAGCAGCCGCCCACCCCACGAGCAGTACTTC
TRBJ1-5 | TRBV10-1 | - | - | CASSASRDQPQHF | TGCGCCAGCAGTGCCAGTCGGGATCAGCCCCAGCATTTT
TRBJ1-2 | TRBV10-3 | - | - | CAISDNSNYGYTF | TGTGCCATCAGTGATAACTCCAATTATGGCTACACCTTC
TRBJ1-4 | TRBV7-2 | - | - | CASSLLAATNEKLFF | TGTGCCAGCAGCTTATTGGCCGCAACTAATGAAAAACTGTTTTTT
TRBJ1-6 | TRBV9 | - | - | CASGVAGENSPLHF | TGTGCCAGCGGCGTAGCGGGAGAGAATTCACCCCTCCACTTT
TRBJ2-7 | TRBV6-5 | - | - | CASSPFGESYEQYF | TGTGCCAGCAGCCCCTTTGGAGAGAGCTACGAGCAGTACTTC
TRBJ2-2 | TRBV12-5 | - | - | CASGLDGPNTGELFF | TGTGCTAGTGGTTTGGACGGTCCGAACACCGGGGAGCTGTTTTTT
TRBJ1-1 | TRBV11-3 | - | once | CASSLWSTDFEAFF | TGTGCCAGCAGCTTATGGTCGACGGACTTTGAAGCTTTCTTT
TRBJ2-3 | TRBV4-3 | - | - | CASSQGVNTDTQYF | TGCGCCAGCAGCCAAGGGGTTAACACAGATACGCAGTATTTT
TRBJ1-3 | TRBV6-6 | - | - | CASRSGTSLTGNTIYF | TGTGCCAGCAGAAGCGGAACCTCGCTAACTGGAAACACCATATATTTT
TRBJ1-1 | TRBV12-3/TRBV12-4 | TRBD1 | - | CASSPGTGAEAFF | TGTGCCAGCAGTCCCGGGACAGGGGCTGAAGCTTTCTTT
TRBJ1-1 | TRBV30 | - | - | CAWNPISYTEAFF | TGTGCCTGGAACCCTATATCTTACACTGAAGCTTTCTTT
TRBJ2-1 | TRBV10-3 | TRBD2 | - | CAISGTSGRDNEQFF | TGTGCCATCAGTGGGACTAGCGGGAGGGACAATGAGCAGTTCTTC
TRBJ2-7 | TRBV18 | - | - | CASSPRGSSYEQYF | TGTGCCAGCTCACCTAGGGGGAGCTCCTACGAGCAGTACTTC
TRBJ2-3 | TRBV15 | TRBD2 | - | CATSPAGGGHTDTQYF | TGTGCCACCAGCCCCGCCGGGGGGGGCCACACAGATACGCAGTATTTT
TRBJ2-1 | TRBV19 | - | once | CATGNKVAFNEQFF | TGTGCCACGGGGAATAAAGTAGCTTTCAATGAGCAGTTCTTC
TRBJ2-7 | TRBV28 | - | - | CASSLIGGPKDYEQYF | TGTGCCAGCAGTTTAATCGGGGGGCCGAAAGACTACGAGCAGTACTTC
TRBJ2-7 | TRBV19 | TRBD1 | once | CASSMGQGNYEQYF | TGTGCCAGTAGTATGGGACAGGGAAACTACGAGCAGTACTTC
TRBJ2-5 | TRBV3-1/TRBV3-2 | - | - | CASSRSAYQETQYF | TGTGCCAGCAGCCGCTCTGCCTACCAAGAGACCCAGTACTTC
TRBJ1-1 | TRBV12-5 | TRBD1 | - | CASGRGGTGGTEAFF | TGTGCTAGTGGTAGAGGCGGGACAGGGGGTACTGAAGCTTTCTTT
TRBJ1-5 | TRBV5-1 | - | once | CASSLYPGNQPQHF | TGCGCCAGCAGCTTATACCCTGGTAATCAGCCCCAGCATTTT
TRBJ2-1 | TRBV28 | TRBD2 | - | CASRSPGLATYNEQFF | TGTGCCAGCAGATCTCCGGGACTAGCGACTTACAATGAGCAGTTCTTC
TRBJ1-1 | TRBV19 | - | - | CASSAGGGNTEAFF | TGTGCCAGTAGTGCGGGAGGCGGGAACACTGAAGCTTTCTTT
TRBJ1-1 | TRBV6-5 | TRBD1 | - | CASSRDRVEAFF | TGTGCCAGCAGTCGGGACAGGGTTGAAGCTTTCTTT
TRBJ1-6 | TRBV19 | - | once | CASSIPGNSPLHF | TGTGCCAGTAGTATTCCCGGGAATTCACCCCTCCACTTT
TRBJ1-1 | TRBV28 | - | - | CASSRTEAFF | TGTGCCAGCAGTAGAACTGAAGCTTTCTTT
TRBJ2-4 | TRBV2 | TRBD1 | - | CASLTGGNIQYF | TGTGCCAGCTTGACAGGGGGAAACATTCAGTACTTC